This record looks at one T cell receptor beta chain sequence and its context. Its target is not known. Method: immunoSEQ multiplex PCR; TCRdb's copy keeps in-frame clones and lacks some. The sample carries 75,000 to 90,000 clones, nearly 90% recorded once. Time point defined: blood 4 weeks post-SBRT, at nephrectomy. As for treatment: 15 Gy SBRT to primary tumor, nephrectomy 4 weeks later. Nephrectomy followed 15 Gy stereotactic body radiation by 4 weeks. Serial blood draws occurred at baseline and 2 and 4 weeks post-SBRT. The patient's renal cell carcinoma had clear cell pathology. Trimming removed 0 bases at V and 6 bases at J, with 16 bases between. The CDR3 is 16 residues long. CDR1 and CDR2 from the germline V gene are SGHRS and YFSETQ. These data are taken from a study of radiation and T cells in renal cell carcinoma. The study's findings and limits: Top tumor clonotypes rose in blood 2 weeks post-radiation, then contracted.

This clonotype originated in a woman aged 70-85 years with renal cell carcinoma. The source was blood, collected from a patient whose treatment included radiotherapy and nephrectomy. V usage is TRBV5-1 and J usage is TRBJ2-1, with D possibly TRBD1 on 6 matching bases. This chain's CDR3 is CASSLERRTEGNEQFF. The CDR3 coding sequence is TGCGCCAGCAGCTTGGAGAGGAGGACAGAGGGCAATGAGCAGTTCTTC.